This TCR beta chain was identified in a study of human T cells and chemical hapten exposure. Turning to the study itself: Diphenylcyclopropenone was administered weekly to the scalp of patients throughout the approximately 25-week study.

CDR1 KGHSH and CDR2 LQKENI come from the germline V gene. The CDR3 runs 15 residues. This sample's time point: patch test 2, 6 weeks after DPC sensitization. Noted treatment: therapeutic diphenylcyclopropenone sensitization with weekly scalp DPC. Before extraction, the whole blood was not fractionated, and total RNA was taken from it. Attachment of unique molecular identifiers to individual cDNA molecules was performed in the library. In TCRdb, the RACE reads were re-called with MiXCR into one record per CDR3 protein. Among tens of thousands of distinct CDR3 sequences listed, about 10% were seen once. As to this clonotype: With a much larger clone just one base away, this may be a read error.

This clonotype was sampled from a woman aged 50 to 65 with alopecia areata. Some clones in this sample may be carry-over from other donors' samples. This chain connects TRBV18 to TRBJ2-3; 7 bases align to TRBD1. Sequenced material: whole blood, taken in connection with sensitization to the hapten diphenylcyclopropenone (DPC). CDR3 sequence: CASSPRDRRTDTRYF. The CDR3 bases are TGTGCCAGCTCACCTCGGGACAGACGCACAGATACGCGGTATTTT.